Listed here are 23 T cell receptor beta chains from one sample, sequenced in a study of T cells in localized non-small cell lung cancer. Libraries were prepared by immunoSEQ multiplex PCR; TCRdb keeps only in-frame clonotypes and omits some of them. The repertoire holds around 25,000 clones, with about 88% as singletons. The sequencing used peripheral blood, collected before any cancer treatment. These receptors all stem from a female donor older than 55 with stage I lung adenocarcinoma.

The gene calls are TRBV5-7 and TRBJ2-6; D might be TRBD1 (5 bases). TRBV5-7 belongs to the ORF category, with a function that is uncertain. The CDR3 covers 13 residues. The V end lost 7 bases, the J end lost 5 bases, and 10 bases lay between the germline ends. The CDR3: CASGQSRANVLTF. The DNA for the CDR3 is TGTGCCAGCGGACAAAGTCGGGCCAACGTCCTGACTTTC.

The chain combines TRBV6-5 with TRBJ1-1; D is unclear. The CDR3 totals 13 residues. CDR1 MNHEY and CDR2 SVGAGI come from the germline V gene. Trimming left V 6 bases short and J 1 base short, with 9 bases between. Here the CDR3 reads CASRKSGNTEAFF. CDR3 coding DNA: TGTGCCAGCAGAAAGAGTGGGAACACTGAAGCTTTCTTT.

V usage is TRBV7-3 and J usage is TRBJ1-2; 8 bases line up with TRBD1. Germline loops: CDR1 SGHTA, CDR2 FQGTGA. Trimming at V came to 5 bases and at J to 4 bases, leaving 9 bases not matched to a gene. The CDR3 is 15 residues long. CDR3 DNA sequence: TGTGCCAGCAGCGCCGCAGGGGGCGGAATCTATGGCTACACCTTC. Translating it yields CASSAAGGGIYGYTF.

CDR3 sequence reads: CAWSVTFNYGYTF. CDR3 DNA sequence: TGTGCCTGGAGTGTGACTTTTAACTATGGCTACACCTTC. V usage is TRBV30 and J usage is TRBJ1-2; D ambiguous. V lost 0 bases and J 1 base, leaving 6 bases between the germline ends. The CDR3 sequence is 13 residues long. CDR1 and CDR2 (germline): GTSNPN, SVGIG (reference sequence). Full variable domain (rest looked up from reference TRBV30 and TRBJ1-2): SQTIHQWPATLVQPVGSPLSLECTVEGTSNPNLYWYRQAAGRGLQLLFYSVGIGQISSEVPQNLSASRPQDRQFILSSKKLLLSDSGFYLCAWSVTFNYGYTFGSGTRLTVV.

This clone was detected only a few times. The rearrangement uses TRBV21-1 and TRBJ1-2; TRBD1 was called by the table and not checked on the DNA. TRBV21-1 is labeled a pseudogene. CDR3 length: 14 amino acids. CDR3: CASSKGQGEDGYTF. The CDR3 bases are TGTGCCAGCAGCAAAGGACAGGGAGAGGATGGCTACACCTTC.

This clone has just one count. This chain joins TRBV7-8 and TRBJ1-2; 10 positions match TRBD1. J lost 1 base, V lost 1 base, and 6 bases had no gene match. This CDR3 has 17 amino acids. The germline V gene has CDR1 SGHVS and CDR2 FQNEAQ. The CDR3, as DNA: TGTGCCAGCAGCTTAGAGAGGACAGGGGGTTTTAACTATGGCTACACCTTC. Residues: CASSLERTGGFNYGYTF.

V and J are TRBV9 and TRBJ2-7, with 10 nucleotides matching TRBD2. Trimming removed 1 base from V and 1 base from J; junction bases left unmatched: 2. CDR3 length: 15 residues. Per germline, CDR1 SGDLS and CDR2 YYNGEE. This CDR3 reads CASSVLAGGSYEQYF. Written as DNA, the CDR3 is TGTGCCAGCAGCGTATTAGCGGGAGGTTCCTACGAGCAGTACTTC.

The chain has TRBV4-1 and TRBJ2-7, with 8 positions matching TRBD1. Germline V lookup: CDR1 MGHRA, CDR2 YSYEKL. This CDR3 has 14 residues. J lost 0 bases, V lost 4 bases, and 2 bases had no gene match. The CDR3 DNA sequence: TGCGCCAGCAGCCGTACAGGGGGCTCCTACGAGCAGTACTTC. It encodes CASSRTGGSYEQYF.

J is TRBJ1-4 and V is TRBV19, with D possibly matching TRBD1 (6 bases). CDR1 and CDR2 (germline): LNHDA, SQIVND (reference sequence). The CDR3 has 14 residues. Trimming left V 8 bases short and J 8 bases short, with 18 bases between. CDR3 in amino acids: CASFARTVDEKLFF. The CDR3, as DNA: TGTGCCAGTTTTGCCCGGACAGTAGACGAAAAACTGTTTTTT.

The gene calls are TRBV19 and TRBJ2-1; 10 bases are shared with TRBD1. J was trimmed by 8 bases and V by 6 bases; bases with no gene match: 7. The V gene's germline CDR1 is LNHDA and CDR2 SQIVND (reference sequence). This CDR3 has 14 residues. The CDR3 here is CASRTGTGVHEQFF. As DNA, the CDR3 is TGTGCCAGTAGGACCGGGACAGGGGTGCATGAGCAGTTCTTC.

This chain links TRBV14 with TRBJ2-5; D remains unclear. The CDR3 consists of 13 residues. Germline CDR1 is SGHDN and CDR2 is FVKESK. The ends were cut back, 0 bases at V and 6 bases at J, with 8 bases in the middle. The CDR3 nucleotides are TGTGCCAGCAGCCAAGATACTGGACAGACCCAGTACTTC. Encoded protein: CASSQDTGQTQYF.

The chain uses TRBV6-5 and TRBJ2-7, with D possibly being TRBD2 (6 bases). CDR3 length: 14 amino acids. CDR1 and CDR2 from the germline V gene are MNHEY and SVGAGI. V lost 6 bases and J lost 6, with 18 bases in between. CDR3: CASSPSRGASEQYF. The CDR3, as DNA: TGTGCCAGCAGCCCCTCTCGCGGGGCTAGCGAGCAGTACTTC.

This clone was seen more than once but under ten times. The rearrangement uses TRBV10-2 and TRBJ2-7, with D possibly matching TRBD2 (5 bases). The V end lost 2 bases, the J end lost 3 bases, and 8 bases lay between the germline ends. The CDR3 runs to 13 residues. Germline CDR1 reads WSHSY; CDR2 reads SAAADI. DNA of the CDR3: TGCGCCAGCAGTGAGGGACTCATCTACGAGCAGTACTTC. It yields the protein CASSEGLIYEQYF.

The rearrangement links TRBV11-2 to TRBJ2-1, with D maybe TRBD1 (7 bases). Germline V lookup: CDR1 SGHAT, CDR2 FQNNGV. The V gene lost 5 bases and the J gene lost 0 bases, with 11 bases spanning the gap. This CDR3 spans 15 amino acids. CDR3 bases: TGTGCCAGCAGCCCGCGGGACAGCTCCTACAATGAGCAGTTCTTC. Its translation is CASSPRDSSYNEQFF.

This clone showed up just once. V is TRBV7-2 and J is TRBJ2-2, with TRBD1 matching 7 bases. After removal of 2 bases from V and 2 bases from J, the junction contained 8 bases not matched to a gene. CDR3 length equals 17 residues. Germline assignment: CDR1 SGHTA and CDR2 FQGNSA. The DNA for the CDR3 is TGTGCCAGCAGCTTAACCTCAGGGGGACACAACACCGGGGAGCTGTTTTTT. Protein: CASSLTSGGHNTGELFF.

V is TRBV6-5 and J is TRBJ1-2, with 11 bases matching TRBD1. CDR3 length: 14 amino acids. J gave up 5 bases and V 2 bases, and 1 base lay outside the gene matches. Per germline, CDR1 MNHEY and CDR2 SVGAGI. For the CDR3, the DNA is TGTGCCAGCAGTTACCGGGACAGGGGGTATGGCTACACCTTC. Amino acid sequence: CASSYRDRGYGYTF.

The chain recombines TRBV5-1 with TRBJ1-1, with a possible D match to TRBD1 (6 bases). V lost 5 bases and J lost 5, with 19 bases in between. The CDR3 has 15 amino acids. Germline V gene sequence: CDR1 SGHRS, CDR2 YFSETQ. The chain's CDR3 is CASSPTVGAQTEAFF. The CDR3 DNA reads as TGCGCCAGCAGTCCTACAGTGGGGGCCCAGACTGAAGCTTTCTTT.

Here the CDR3 DNA reads TGTGCCAGCAGTGCAGGAGTCACTGAAGCTTTCTTT. The encoded protein is CASSAGVTEAFF. The chain carries TRBV9 and TRBJ1-1; D uncertain. V was shortened by 5 bases and J by 4 bases, with 9 bases between the two germline ends. This CDR3 is built from 12 residues. Per the germline V gene, CDR1 is SGDLS and CDR2 is YYNGEE.

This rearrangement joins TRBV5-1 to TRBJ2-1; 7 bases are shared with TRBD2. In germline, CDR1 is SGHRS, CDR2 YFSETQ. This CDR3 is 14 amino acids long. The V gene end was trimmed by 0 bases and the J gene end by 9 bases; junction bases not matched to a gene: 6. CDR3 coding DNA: TGCGCCAGCAGCTTGGTCGGGGGAGGGGTTGAGCAGTTCTTC. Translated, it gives CASSLVGGGVEQFF.

Here the CDR3 reads CASSANSDQPQHF. The CDR3 DNA reads TGTGCCAGCAGTGCGAATTCTGATCAGCCCCAGCATTTT. This chain links TRBV28 with TRBJ1-5; D is undetermined. The V end lost 5 bases, the J end lost 5 bases, and 10 bases lay between the germline ends. Germline V gene data show CDR1 as MDHEN and CDR2 as SYDVKM. This CDR3 region has 13 residues.

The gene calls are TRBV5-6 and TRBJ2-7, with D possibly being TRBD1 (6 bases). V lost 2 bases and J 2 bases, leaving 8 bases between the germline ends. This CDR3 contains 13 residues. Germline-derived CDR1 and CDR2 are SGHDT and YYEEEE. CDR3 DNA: TGTGCCAGCAGCTTCAGGGGAACCTACGAGCAGTACTTC. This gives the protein CASSFRGTYEQYF.

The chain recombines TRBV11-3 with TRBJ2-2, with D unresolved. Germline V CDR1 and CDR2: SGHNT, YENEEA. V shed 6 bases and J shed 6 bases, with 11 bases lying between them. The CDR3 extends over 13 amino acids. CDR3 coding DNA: TGTGCCAGCAGTCTCACAGATCCCGGGGAGCTGTTTTTT. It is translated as CASSLTDPGELFF.

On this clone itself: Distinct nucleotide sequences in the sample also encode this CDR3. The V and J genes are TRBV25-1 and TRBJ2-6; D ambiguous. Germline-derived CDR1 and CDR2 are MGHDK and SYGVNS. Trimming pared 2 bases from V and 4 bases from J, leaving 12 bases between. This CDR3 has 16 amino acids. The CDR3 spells CASSETAVSGANVLTF. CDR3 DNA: TGTGCCAGCAGTGAAACTGCAGTATCCGGGGCCAACGTCCTGACTTTC.